These 10 T cell receptor beta chains came from one sample sequenced in a study of T cells in Graves' hyperthyroidism and ophthalmopathy. TCR beta CDR3 regions were amplified from RNA. HTBI primers were employed in a first-round RT-PCR of the TCR CDR3. Each CDR3 protein gets one entry after TCRdb re-called the multiplex PCR reads with MiXCR. The profile shows more than 300,000 distinct CDR3 sequences, about 15% of them singletons. The sequenced sample was blood. These TCRs come from a woman in her twenties or thirties with Graves' ophthalmopathy.

The sample holds many counts of this clonotype. The chain carries TRBV4-1 and TRBJ2-7, with D unclear. Germline values: CDR1 MGHRA, CDR2 YSYEKL. V was cut by 1 base and J by 3 bases, with 13 bases left in between. The CDR3 has 15 amino acids. Written as DNA, the CDR3 is TGCGCCAGCAGCCAAGGCGTTCGGGCGGACTACGAGCAGTACTTC. Translation gives CASSQGVRADYEQYF.

This clonotype has a count of ten or more. One end of the junction does not line up with germline, which may come from a read error. CDR3 in DNA: TGTGCCAGCAGTTTAGGGGACAGGGGAAATCAGCCCCAGCATTTT. Protein product: CASSLGDRGNQPQHF. The rearrangement uses TRBV11-2 and TRBJ1-5; TRBD1 matches 10 bases. Germline values: CDR1 SGHAT, CDR2 FQNNGV. The CDR3 is 15 amino acids.

The V gene is TRBV30, the J gene TRBJ1-1, with D unclear. The germline V and J ends were trimmed by 2 bases and 1 base, with 11 bases remaining between them. Germline CDR1 and CDR2: GTSNPN and SVGIG (reference sequence). The CDR3 runs to 14 residues. The DNA of the CDR3 is TGTGCCTGGAGTTCGGGCCGGCCGAACACTGAAGCTTTCTTT. This codes for CAWSSGRPNTEAFF. Looking up the rest from reference TRBV30 and TRBJ1-1 gives the full variable domain: SQTIHQWPATLVQPVGSPLSLECTVEGTSNPNLYWYRQAAGRGLQLLFYSVGIGQISSEVPQNLSASRPQDRQFILSSKKLLLSDSGFYLCAWSSGRPNTEAFFGQGTRLTVV.

Only a few counts were recorded for this clonotype. The rearrangement joins TRBV20-1 to TRBJ1-5, with D perhaps TRBD1 (6 bases). Germline-derived CDR1 and CDR2 are DFQATT and SNEGSKA (reference sequence). The CDR3 contains 15 residues. With 6 bases removed from V and 7 bases from J, the gap between germline ends came to 22 bases. The CDR3 nucleotides are TGCAGTGCCACCGTCCTCGGGGGCACGGAACAGCCCCAGCATTTT. Its translation: CSATVLGGTEQPQHF.

This clonotype was observed at least ten times. The chain is built from TRBV9 and TRBJ2-3; D gene uncertain. The CDR3 loop spans 17 amino acids. CDR1 is SGDLS and CDR2 is YYNGEE in the germline V gene. V lost 0 bases, J lost 2 bases, and 16 bases lay in between. This CDR3 reads CASSVEGLSTHTDTQYF. CDR3 coding DNA: TGTGCCAGCAGCGTAGAAGGGTTGAGTACCCACACAGATACGCAGTATTTT.

Many counts were recorded for this clonotype. This chain joins TRBV20-1 and TRBJ2-1; TRBD2 agrees at 7 bases. The CDR3 has 14 amino acids. The trim removed 3 bases at V and 3 bases at J, leaving 5 bases unmatched. Per germline, CDR1 DFQATT and CDR2 SNEGSKA (reference sequence). CDR3 region: CSARQAGLYNEQFF. Written as DNA, the CDR3 is TGCAGTGCTAGGCAAGCGGGGCTCTACAATGAGCAGTTCTTC.

As concerns this clonotype: A much larger clone sits a single nucleotide away, making a read error possible. Because it lacks the conserved phenylalanine or tryptophan at the end, this CDR3 is likely a read error. J is TRBJ1-4 and V is TRBV2, with 8 bases identical to TRBD1. The ends lost 7 bases at V and 8 bases at J; junction bases unmatched: 9. This CDR3 has 14 residues. The germline CDR1 and CDR2 sequences are SNHLY and FYNNEI. As DNA, the CDR3 is TGTGCCAGCAATAAGGACAGGGTAGACGAAAAACTGTTTCTT. Protein sequence: CASNKDRVDEKLFL.

Many counts were recorded for this clonotype. The genes are TRBV11-2 and TRBJ1-2, with D tentatively TRBD1 (6 bases). This CDR3 is built from 14 residues. Trimming took 5 bases from V and 4 from J, leaving 14 bases between them. Germline CDR1 and CDR2: SGHAT and FQNNGV. The CDR3 region has the DNA TGTGCCAGCAGCCCCCCCGGGACATCCTATGGCTACACCTTC. The encoded protein is CASSPPGTSYGYTF. The full variable domain, in which reference TRBV11-2 and TRBJ1-2 provide the parts outside the CDR3, is EAGVAQSPRYKIIEKRQSVAFWCNPISGHATLYWYQQILGQGPKLLIQFQNNGVVDDSQLPKDRFSAERLKGVDSTLKIQPAKLEDSAVYLCASSPPGTSYGYTFGSGTRLTVV.

The sample holds many counts of this clonotype. The V and J genes are TRBV7-9 and TRBJ2-5; a weak D match, TRBD1 (6 bases). Germline V gene sequence: CDR1 SEHNR, CDR2 FQNEAQ (reference sequence). This CDR3 is 20 amino acids long. V gave up 3 bases and J gave up 4 bases, with 30 bases separating them. The CDR3: CASSFIIGHRPGQKGETQYF. CDR3 nucleotides: TGTGCCAGCAGCTTTATAATTGGGCACCGACCGGGACAAAAGGGAGAGACCCAGTACTTC.

This clonotype was observed a handful of times. V gene TRBV7-9 combines with J gene TRBJ1-6; maybe TRBD1 (5 bases). Trimming shortened V by 5 bases and J by 9 bases, and 20 bases separated the two germline ends. This CDR3 has 16 amino acids. Germline V CDR1 and CDR2: SEHNR, FQNEAQ (reference sequence). The DNA for the CDR3 is TGTGCCAGCAGCCCTGGCCAGGGTAGGGTTGGTTCACCCCTCCACTTT. Protein: CASSPGQGRVGSPLHF.